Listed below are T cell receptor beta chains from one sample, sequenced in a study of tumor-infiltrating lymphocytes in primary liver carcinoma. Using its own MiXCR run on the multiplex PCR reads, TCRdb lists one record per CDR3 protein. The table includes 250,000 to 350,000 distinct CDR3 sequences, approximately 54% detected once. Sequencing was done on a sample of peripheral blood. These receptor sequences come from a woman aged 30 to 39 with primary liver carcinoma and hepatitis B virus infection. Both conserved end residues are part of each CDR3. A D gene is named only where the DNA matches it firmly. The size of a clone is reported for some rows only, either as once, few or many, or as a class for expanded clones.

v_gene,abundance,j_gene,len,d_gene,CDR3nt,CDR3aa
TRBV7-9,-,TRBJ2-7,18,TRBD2,TGTGCCAGCAGCTTTAGATCTGGGGGGGAGGTCGGACCCTACGAGCGGTACTTC,CASSFRSGGEVGPYERYF
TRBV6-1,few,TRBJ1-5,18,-,TGTGCCAGCACCCAACGCGGGGGGGCGGGGGGTTTGATTCAGCCCCAGCATTTT,CASTQRGGAGGLIQPQHF
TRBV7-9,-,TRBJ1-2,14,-,TGTGCCAGCAGCTTAGGATTAGGGGTGGATGGCTACACCTTC,CASSLGLGVDGYTF
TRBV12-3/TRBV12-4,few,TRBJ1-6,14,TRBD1,TGTGCCACCAGATCCGGGACAGTTAATTCACCCCTCCACTTT,CATRSGTVNSPLHF
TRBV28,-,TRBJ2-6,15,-,TGTGCCAGCAGTTCAGAAGGTGCTGGGGCCAACGTCCTGGCTTTC,CASSSEGAGANVLAF
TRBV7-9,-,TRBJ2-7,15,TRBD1,TGTGCCAGCGGCTCACCCCGGGACAGCTCCTACGAGCAGTACTTC,CASGSPRDSSYEQYF
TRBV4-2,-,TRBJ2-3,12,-,TGTCCCAGCAGCCAATCGGGCAAGGTGCAGTATTTT,CPSSQSGKVQYF
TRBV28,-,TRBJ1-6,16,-,TGTGCCAGCACCACAGCGGGAGGCGGCTATAATTCACCCCTCCACTTT,CASTTAGGGYNSPLHF
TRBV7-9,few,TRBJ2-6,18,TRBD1,TGTGCCAGCAGCTTCCGGGGACAGACAATCTCTGGGGCCAACGTCCTGACTTTC,CASSFRGQTISGANVLTF
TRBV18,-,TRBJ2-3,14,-,TGTGCCAGCTCACCCCGGACTACTGGAGATACGCAGTATTTT,CASSPRTTGDTQYF
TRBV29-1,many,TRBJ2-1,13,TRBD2,TGCAGCGTTGGTGGACTAGCGGGTGATGAGCAGTTCTTC,CSVGGLAGDEQFF
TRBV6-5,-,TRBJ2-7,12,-,TGTGCCAGCAGTTTACCGGGCCACGAGCAGTACTTC,CASSLPGHEQYF
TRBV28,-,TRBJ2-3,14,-,TGTGCCAGCTACACGGGTACTAACACAGATACGCAGTATTTT,CASYTGTNTDTQYF
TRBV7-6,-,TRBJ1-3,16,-,TGTGCCAGCAGCCCCGCCGGGACTGCCTCTGGAAACATCATATATTTT,CASSPAGTASGNIIYF
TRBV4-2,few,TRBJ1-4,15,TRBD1,TGTGCCAGCAGCCCAAACAGGGGCAGCGGTGAAAAACTGTTTTTT,CASSPNRGSGEKLFF
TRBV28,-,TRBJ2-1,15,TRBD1,TGTGCCAGCAGTTACTACGCCGACAGGGTCAGTGAGCAGTTCTTC,CASSYYADRVSEQFF
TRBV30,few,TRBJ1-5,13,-,TGTGCCTGGTCTACGGGGGGCAATCAGCCCCAGCATTTT,CAWSTGGNQPQHF
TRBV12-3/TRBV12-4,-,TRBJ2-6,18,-,TGTGCCAGTAGTTTAAGCGGCAGCCTCCTCTCTGGGGCCAACGTCCTGACTTTC,CASSLSGSLLSGANVLTF
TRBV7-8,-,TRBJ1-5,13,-,TGTGCCAGCAGCTTAAATCGGGATCAGTCCCAGCATTTT,CASSLNRDQSQHF
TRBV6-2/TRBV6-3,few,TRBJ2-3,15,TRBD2,TGTGCCAGGCCGGGACTAGCGGGAGGAGGGGATACGCAGTATTTT,CARPGLAGGGDTQYF
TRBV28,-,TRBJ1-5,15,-,TGTGCCAGCAGTTTAGTTTTGGGGCGCAATCAGCCCCAGCATTTT,CASSLVLGRNQPQHF
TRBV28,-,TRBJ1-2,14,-,TGTACCAGCAGTCCGAGCGAGGGGACCTATGGCTACACCTTC,CTSSPSEGTYGYTF
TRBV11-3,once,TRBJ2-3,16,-,TGTGTCAGCAGCTTAGGATTAGCGGATTTGGGAGATACGCAGTATTTT,CVSSLGLADLGDTQYF
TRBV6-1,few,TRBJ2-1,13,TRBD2,TGTGCCACTCGGGGACTAGGGAACAATGAGCAGTTCTTC,CATRGLGNNEQFF
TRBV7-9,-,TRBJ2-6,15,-,TGTGCCAGCAGCTTTCAGCCCTCTGGGGCCAACGTCCTGACTTTC,CASSFQPSGANVLTF
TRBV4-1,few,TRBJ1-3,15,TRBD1,TGCGCCAGCAGCCATGGAGGACAGGGGATCGACACCATATATTTT,CASSHGGQGIDTIYF
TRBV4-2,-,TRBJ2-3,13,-,TGTGCCAACAGCCAAGAAACTACCGATACGCAGTATTTT,CANSQETTDTQYF
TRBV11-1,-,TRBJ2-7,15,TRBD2,TGTACCAGCAGCCCCCGGGAGGCCCATTTCTACGAGCAGTACTTC,CTSSPREAHFYEQYF
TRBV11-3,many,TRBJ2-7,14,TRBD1,TGTGCCAGCAGCTTCGAACAGGGGGCGGGTGAGCAGTACTTC,CASSFEQGAGEQYF
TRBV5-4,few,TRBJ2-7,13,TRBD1,TGTGCCAGCAGCTTACCCGGGACAGGGGGCAGGTACTTC,CASSLPGTGGRYF
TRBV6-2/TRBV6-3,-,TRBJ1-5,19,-,TGTGCCAGCAGTTACCCCGCACACCTCGAGAGATATAGCAATCAGCCCCAGCATTTT,CASSYPAHLERYSNQPQHF
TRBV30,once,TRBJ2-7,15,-,TGTGCCTGGAGTGTCCCTGGAAACCGCCCCCTCGAGCAGTACTTC,CAWSVPGNRPLEQYF
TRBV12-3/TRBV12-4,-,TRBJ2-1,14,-,TGTGCCAGTTCTTCGACTATCTCCTACAATGAGCAGTTCTTC,CASSSTISYNEQFF
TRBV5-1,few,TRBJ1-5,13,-,TGCGCCAGCAGCTCCACTGTCAATCAGCCCCAGCATTTT,CASSSTVNQPQHF
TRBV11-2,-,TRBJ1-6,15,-,TGTGCCATCAGCTGGGCTGGACAGCATAATTCACCCCTCCACTTT,CAISWAGQHNSPLHF
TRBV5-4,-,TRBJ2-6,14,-,TGTGTCAGCAGCTCGGCCTCTGGGGCCAACGTCCTGACTTTC,CVSSSASGANVLTF
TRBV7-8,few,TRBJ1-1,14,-,TGTGCCAGCAGCTTAGTACCACGAAACACTGAAGCTTTCTTT,CASSLVPRNTEAFF
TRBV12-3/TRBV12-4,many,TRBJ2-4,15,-,TGTGCCAGCAGGGGAAGGGTTGCGGGATGGAACATTCAGTACTTC,CASRGRVAGWNIQYF
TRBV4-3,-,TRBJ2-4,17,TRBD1,TGCGCCAGCAACCAAGACGCCGGGACAGGGAGGAGGGACATTCAGTACTTC,CASNQDAGTGRRDIQYF
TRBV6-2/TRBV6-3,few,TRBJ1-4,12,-,TGTGCCAGCAGCACAACTAATGAAAAACTGTTTTTT,CASSTTNEKLFF
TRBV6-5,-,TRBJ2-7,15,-,TGTGCCAGCAGCTACAAGGACAGCCACTCCTACGAGCAGTACTTC,CASSYKDSHSYEQYF
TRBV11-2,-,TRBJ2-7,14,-,TGTGCCAGCATGGGATTAACAATACCCTACGAGCAGTACTTC,CASMGLTIPYEQYF
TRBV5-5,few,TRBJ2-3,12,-,TGTGCCAGCAGCCCCCTTGTGGATACGCAGTATTTT,CASSPLVDTQYF
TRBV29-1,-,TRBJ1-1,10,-,TGCAGCGCTTCGGAAGCAGAAGCTTTCTTT,CSASEAEAFF
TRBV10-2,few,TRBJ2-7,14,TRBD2,TGCGCCAGCAAGACTAGCGGGAGTGGATACGAGCAGTACTTC,CASKTSGSGYEQYF
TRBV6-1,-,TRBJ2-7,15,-,TGTACCAGCAGTGGGAGTCTGGGGATAGGATGGGAGCAGTACTTC,CTSSGSLGIGWEQYF
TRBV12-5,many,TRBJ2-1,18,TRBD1,TGTGCTAGTGGTTTGGTACGGGGGACAGGGGGAGCCTACAATGAGCAGTTCTTC,CASGLVRGTGGAYNEQFF
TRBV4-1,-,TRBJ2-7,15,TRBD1,TGCGCCAGCAGCCAAACGGGACAGGGTCTCTACGAGCAGTACTTC,CASSQTGQGLYEQYF
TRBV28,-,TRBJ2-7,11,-,TGTGCCAGCGGACTGAACTACGAGCAGGACTTC,CASGLNYEQDF